These 19 T cell receptor beta chains were sequenced from one sample in a study of tumor and adjacent non-tumor tissue in lung cancer listed by TCRdb under 2018. The method behind the library was multiplex PCR. Sequencing relied on an Illumina HiSeq 2500. TCRbeta libraries were constructed through three rounds of nested PCR with primers (Table S4) according to protocols adapted from ARM-PCR. The raw public data were reprocessed by TCRdb itself: fastp quality trimming at Q25, MiXCR clonotype calling, in-frame beta chains only. CDR3 protein sequences are deduplicated, and each keeps its most common genes and DNA. The sample profile shows fewer than 100,000 distinct CDR3 sequences; 80% to 90% of them were found once. The top ten clonotypes cover approximately 55% of the sample. RNA was isolated from bulk, unsorted tissue, and RNA quality was assessed with a NanoDrop ND-1000 and an Agilent 2100. Distant non-tumor tissue taken more than 3 cm from the tumor edge was used as the normal lung sample.

The specimen sequenced was distant non-tumor lung tissue. Source of these receptors: a man in his 60s with non-small cell lung cancer.

On this clonotype itself: This clone may be a read error of a much larger clone one base away. It is likely a read error, because the conserved phenylalanine at the end of the CDR3 is missing. This rearrangement joins TRBV6-2 or TRBV6-3 to TRBJ2-7; D not certain. Germline-derived CDR1 and CDR2 are MNHEY and SVGEGT. V gave up 6 bases and J gave up 2 bases, with 20 bases separating them. The CDR3 covers 16 residues. CDR3 nucleotides: TGTGCCAGCAGAAAAGTGCACGCGTCCAGGACCTACGAGCAGTACCTC. It encodes CASRKVHASRTYEQYL.

The chain couples TRBV6-1 to TRBJ1-2; D is unresolved. CDR3 length equals 13 residues. Per the germline V gene, CDR1 is MNHNS and CDR2 is SASEGT. V was trimmed by 10 bases and J by 4 bases, leaving 16 bases between them. CDR3 sequence reads: CATSEEGVYGYTF. DNA for the CDR3: TGTGCCACTAGTGAAGAAGGTGTCTATGGCTACACCTTC.

Only a few counts were recorded for this clonotype. The chain is built from TRBV6-5 and TRBJ1-5; possible D gene TRBD1, 6 bases. The CDR3 contains 15 residues. In germline, CDR1 is MNHEY, CDR2 SVGAGI. This chain's CDR3 is CVRSYLQGSNQPQHF. CDR3 sequence (DNA): TGTGTCAGGAGTTACTTACAGGGAAGCAATCAGCCCCAGCATTTT.

As concerns this clonotype: This could be a read error, since a much larger clone is one nucleotide away. The rearrangement joins TRBV12-3 or TRBV12-4 to TRBJ2-7; D perhaps matches TRBD2 (6 bases). Trimming took 7 bases from V and 1 from J, leaving 14 bases between them. The CDR3 covers 14 residues. The CDR3 region has the DNA TGTGCCAGCACCGGGAGAGGGGCATCCTACGAGCAGTACTTC. It encodes CASTGRGASYEQYF.

V and J are TRBV12-3 or TRBV12-4 and TRBJ2-3; 9 positions agree with TRBD2. The CDR3 has 16 amino acids. J was trimmed by 7 bases and V by 10 bases; bases with no gene match: 18. As DNA, the CDR3 is TGTGCCACCTTCCTCCAGGGGGGACTAGCTATAAATACGCAGTATTTT. This gives the protein CATFLQGGLAINTQYF.

A note on this clonotype: A read error may account for a junction end that differs from germline. The chain is built from TRBV12-3 or TRBV12-4 and TRBJ1-1; D not certain. CDR3 length equals 15 residues. CDR3 amino acids: CASSFPGILNTEAIF. CDR3 nucleotide sequence: TGTGCTAGCAGTTTCCCAGGCATACTGAACACTGAAGCTATCTTT.

V gene TRBV12-5 combines with J gene TRBJ2-3; 7 bases map to TRBD1. The germline V gene has CDR1 LGHNT and CDR2 FRNRAP. The CDR3 is 15 amino acids. J lost 12 bases, V lost 2 bases, and 14 bases had no gene match. This CDR3 reads CASGLRQGVTDIQYF. The CDR3 bases are TGTGCTAGTGGTTTGCGGCAGGGGGTTACAGATATCCAGTATTTT. Complete variable domain (other parts from reference TRBV12-5 and TRBJ2-3): DARVTQTPRHKVTEMGQEVTMRCQPILGHNTVFWYRQTMMQGLELLAYFRNRAPLDDSGMPKDRFSAEMPDATLATLKIQPSEPRDSAVYFCASGLRQGVTDIQYFGPGTRLTVL.

This clonotype was seen more than once but under ten times. A much larger clone sits a single nucleotide away, making a read error possible. The chain carries TRBV20-1 and TRBJ2-5; 10 bases are shared with TRBD2. The junction had 13 bases not matched to a gene; V was cut back by 1 base and J by 5 bases. Germline CDR1 reads DFQATT; CDR2 reads SNEGSKA (reference sequence). The CDR3 consists of 17 residues. The DNA for the CDR3 is TGCAGTGCTAGAGTAACCAGCGGGAGGGGTTTGGTGGAGACCCAGTACTTC. Amino acid sequence: CSARVTSGRGLVETQYF.

With regard to this clonotype: Germline and junction disagree at one end, which may indicate a read error. The chain couples TRBV28 to TRBJ1-4; no clear D gene. The CDR3 length is 15 residues. Looked up from germline, CDR1 is MDHEN and CDR2 is SYDVKM. The CDR3 sequence is CPSSSSGTQNEKLLF. In DNA form, the CDR3 reads TGTCCCAGCAGTTCCTCAGGCACGCAAAATGAAAAACTGCTTTTT. Filled out from reference TRBV28 and TRBJ1-4, the complete variable domain reads DVKVTQSSRYLVKRTGEKVFLECVQDMDHENMFWYRQDPGLGLRLIYFSYDVKMKEKGDIPEGYSVSREKKERFSLILESASTNQTSMYLCPSSSSGTQNEKLLFGSGTQLSVL.

In the case of this clonotype: At one of its ends the junction is not consistent with the germline gene, which may arise from a read error. The chain combines TRBV4-3 with TRBJ2-6; D is ambiguous. Per germline, CDR1 LGHNA and CDR2 YSLEER. The length of the CDR3 is 16 residues. The CDR3 sequence: CASSQKAVSGTNVLTF. For the CDR3, the DNA is TGCGCAAGCAGCCAAAAGGCGGTGTCTGGGACCAACGTCCTGACTTTC.

By sample fraction, this clonotype is medium-sized (0.01 to 0.1%). This rearrangement joins TRBV11-2 to TRBJ2-3; perhaps TRBD2 as D (6 bases). Looked up from germline, CDR1 is SGHAT and CDR2 is FQNNGV. The CDR3 extends over 17 amino acids. The V and J ends lost 5 bases and 0 bases respectively, with 18 bases between them. The CDR3 loop reads CASSREGRGRSTDTQYF. CDR3 sequence (DNA): TGTGCCAGCAGCAGAGAGGGGCGGGGCAGGAGCACAGATACGCAGTATTTT.

The chain joins TRBV6-1 to TRBJ1-5, with 9 bases lining up with TRBD1. V lost 5 bases, J lost 4 bases, and 15 bases stayed unmatched. CDR1 and CDR2 from the germline V gene are MNHNS and SASEGT. The CDR3 loop spans 18 amino acids. The DNA of the CDR3 is TGTGCCAGCAGTCTCGGTCCAGGGACAGGGTATGGTAATCAGCCCCAGCATTTT. It translates to CASSLGPGTGYGNQPQHF.

CDR3 region: CASSPTESGANGPTF. The CDR3 nucleotides are TGTGCCAGCAGTCCGACAGAATCTGGGGCCAACGGCCCGACTTTC. The rearrangement joins TRBV6-2 or TRBV6-3 to TRBJ2-6; a weak D match, TRBD1 (5 bases). This CDR3 region has 15 residues. Germline CDR1 is MNHEY and CDR2 is SVGEGT. V was cut by 5 bases and J by 18 bases, with 26 bases left in between.

As for this clonotype: The junction shows a germline mismatch at one end, possibly a read error. The chain links TRBV11-3 to TRBJ2-3; a weak D match, TRBD1 (6 bases). CDR1 SGHNT and CDR2 YENEEA come from the germline V gene. The CDR3 sequence is 16 residues long. The CDR3 loop reads CASTQPGQGSTDTQYF. Here the CDR3 DNA reads TGTGCCAGCACTCAACCGGGACAAGGGAGCACGGATACGCAGTATTTT.

This CDR3 is CASSWDSSYEQYV. CDR3 sequence (DNA): TGTGCCAGCAGTTGGGACTCCTCCTACGAGCAGTACGTC. The V call is TRBV6-2 or TRBV6-3, the J call TRBJ2-7; weak D call: TRBD2 (6 bases). V was shortened by 4 bases and J by 0 bases, with 7 bases between the two germline ends. Per germline, CDR1 MNHEY and CDR2 SVGEGT. CDR3 length equals 13 residues.

The J gene is TRBJ2-4, the V gene TRBV28; D is possibly TRBD1 (6 bases). The CDR3 extends over 14 amino acids. V dropped 8 bases and J dropped 6 bases, with 17 bases sitting between them. Germline V gene data show CDR1 as MDHEN and CDR2 as SYDVKM. The CDR3 bases are TGTGCCAGCGGCCCCGGACAGCCCGGAAACATTCAGTACTTC. This translates into CASGPGQPGNIQYF.

Worth noting for this clonotype: The CDR3 does not end in the conserved phenylalanine or tryptophan, so this is likely a read error. The chain is built from TRBV6-2 or TRBV6-3 and TRBJ2-7; 11 bases are a match to TRBD2. Germline CDR1 is MNHEY and CDR2 is SVGEGT. The CDR3 is 14 residues long. With V trimmed by 0 bases and J by 5 bases, 0 bases remained unmatched. The CDR3 protein is CASSYSSGGDEQYI. CDR3 DNA: TGTGCCAGCAGTTACTCTAGCGGGGGGGACGAGCAGTACATC.

This clonotype was observed a handful of times. This may come from a read error, since a much larger clone is one base off. The rearrangement links TRBV29-1 to TRBJ2-7; D might be TRBD2 (5 bases). The germline CDR1 and CDR2 sequences are SQVTM and ANQGSEA. There are 17 residues in the CDR3. CDR3 loop: CSIEDHSRGQSSYEQYF. The CDR3 DNA reads TGCAGCATTGAAGATCACTCCCGGGGTCAAAGCTCCTACGAGCAGTACTTC.

Points on this clonotype: It may be a read error: a sequence one base away is much more abundant. The CDR3 sequence: CANSFSGGSTDTQYF. As DNA, the CDR3 is TGTGCCAACAGCTTTAGCGGGGGGAGCACAGATACGCAGTATTTT. This chain uses TRBV7-9 with TRBJ2-3; 10 bases map to TRBD2. Germline CDR1 is SEHNR and CDR2 is FQNEAQ (reference sequence). This CDR3 spans 15 amino acids.